The 28 T cell receptor beta chains reported below all come from one sample, sequenced in a study of T cells in Graves' hyperthyroidism and ophthalmopathy. Using RNA transcripts as the source, TCR beta CDR3 regions were amplified. The study used the HTBI primer set for a first-round RT-PCR of the TCR CDR3. In TCRdb, the multiplex PCR reads were re-called with MiXCR into one record per CDR3 protein. The repertoire consists of 300,000 to 400,000 distinct CDR3 sequences, with around 14% occurring once and the leading ten covering under 30%. The sample comprised blood. Receptor source: a woman between 25 and 40 years old with Graves' hyperthyroidism.

This clonotype was counted at least ten times. The rearrangement joins TRBV28 to TRBJ2-7; D remains ambiguous. The CDR3 has 12 residues. The ends were cut back, 6 bases at V and 3 bases at J, with 9 bases in the middle. Germline V gene lookup returns CDR1 MDHEN and CDR2 SYDVKM. The DNA for the CDR3 is TGTGCCAGCAGAGACGCGTTCTACGAGCAGTACTTC. Protein product: CASRDAFYEQYF.

This clonotype was observed at least ten times. The chain links TRBV28 to TRBJ2-2, with no clear D. V lost 5 bases and J lost 6, with 16 bases in between. This CDR3 spans 15 amino acids. Germline-derived CDR1 and CDR2 are MDHEN and SYDVKM. The CDR3 DNA reads TGTGCCAGCAGTACCGTAAAGGACCCGGCCGGGGAGCTGTTTTTT. This codes for CASSTVKDPAGELFF.

For the CDR3, the DNA is TGCGCCAGCAGGTGGGACAGGAACACTGAAGCTTTCTTT. Translated: CASRWDRNTEAFF. V usage is TRBV5-1 and J usage is TRBJ1-1; 7 bases are a match to TRBD1. CDR1 is SGHRS, CDR2 YFSETQ, per germline. This CDR3 comprises 13 residues. Losses at the gene ends were 5 bases for V and 1 base for J; bases not matched to a gene: 2.

This clonotype was counted at least ten times. The chain recombines TRBV27 with TRBJ2-1; 11 bases are shared with TRBD2. Germline CDR1 and CDR2: MNHEY and SMNVEV (reference sequence). The ends lost 6 bases at V and 1 base at J; junction bases unmatched: 5. This CDR3 spans 16 amino acids. As DNA, the CDR3 is TGTGCCAGCAGCTTAATAGCGGGAGGGTCCTACAATGAGCAGTTCTTC. Translation gives CASSLIAGGSYNEQFF.

The chain carries TRBV28 and TRBJ1-5; TRBD1 is a possible D gene (5 bases). V lost 5 bases, J lost 7 bases, and 18 bases lay in between. Germline V gene lookup returns CDR1 MDHEN and CDR2 SYDVKM. The CDR3 contains 15 residues. CDR3 residues: CASSPTGGIGQPQHF. CDR3 nucleotides: TGTGCCAGCAGTCCCACGGGGGGGATTGGACAGCCCCAGCATTTT.

In its sample, this clonotype was seen once. The chain recombines TRBV6-5 with TRBJ2-7, with D possibly matching TRBD1 (6 bases). The CDR3 is 14 residues long. V was pared by 2 bases and J by 5 bases, with 13 bases between. Germline CDR1 MNHEY, CDR2 SVGAGI. CDR3 DNA sequence: TGTGCCAGCAGTTACGGTCAGGGGTTCGACGAGCAGTACTTC. Translated: CASSYGQGFDEQYF.

The chain employs TRBV11-2 and TRBJ2-1; TRBD2 aligns across 7 bases. CDR1 and CDR2 from the germline V gene are SGHAT and FQNNGV. J lost 6 bases, V lost 1 base, and 3 bases had no gene match. CDR3 length equals 14 residues. CDR3 protein: CASSLAWEGNEQFF. In DNA, the CDR3 is TGTGCCAGCAGCTTAGCCTGGGAGGGCAATGAGCAGTTCTTC.

This clonotype was observed many times. V usage is TRBV28 and J usage is TRBJ1-4, with 8 positions matching TRBD1. The CDR3 consists of 14 residues. Germline values: CDR1 MDHEN, CDR2 SYDVKM. J gave up 4 bases and V 3 bases, and 1 base lay outside the gene matches. This CDR3 reads CASSLGQVNEKLFF. DNA for the CDR3: TGTGCCAGCAGTTTGGGACAGGTTAATGAAAAACTGTTTTTT.

The chain's CDR3 is CASSLSAGNTIYF. CDR3 in DNA: TGTGCCAGCAGCTTATCAGCAGGGAACACCATATATTTT. This chain uses TRBV11-2 with TRBJ1-3; a possible D gene is TRBD1 (5 bases). CDR1 SGHAT and CDR2 FQNNGV come from the germline V gene. Trimming took off 2 bases at V and 7 bases at J, with 9 bases between the two ends. CDR3 length equals 13 residues.

This chain uses TRBV6-5 with TRBJ2-5; D perhaps matches TRBD1 (5 bases). In germline, CDR1 is MNHEY, CDR2 SVGAGI. V was shortened by 0 bases and J by 5 bases, with 10 bases between the two germline ends. CDR3 length: 14 amino acids. The CDR3 loop reads CASSYSAGWETQYF. The CDR3 bases are TGTGCCAGCAGTTACTCGGCAGGGTGGGAGACCCAGTACTTC.

This clonotype was recorded many times. This sequence joins TRBV28 and TRBJ2-3; D is perhaps TRBD2 (5 bases). The V end was cut by 6 bases, the J end by 10 bases, with 11 bases between. The CDR3 covers 11 residues. The V gene's germline CDR1 is MDHEN and CDR2 SYDVKM. CDR3 region: CASSRRAAQYF. The CDR3 nucleotides read TGTGCCAGCAGCCGGCGGGCCGCGCAGTATTTT.

This clonotype was seen at least ten times. This chain joins TRBV27 and TRBJ1-4; 9 bases are shared with TRBD1. The junction had 5 bases not matched to a gene; V was cut back by 5 bases and J by 4 bases. CDR3 length equals 15 residues. The germline gives CDR1 MNHEY, CDR2 SMNVEV (reference sequence). The CDR3 sequence: CASSPTTGGNEKLFF. CDR3 coding DNA: TGTGCCAGCAGTCCCACGACAGGGGGTAATGAAAAACTGTTTTTT. Combining the CDR3 with reference TRBV27 and TRBJ1-4 gives the whole variable domain EAQVTQNPRYLITVTGKKLTVTCSQNMNHEYMSWYRQDPGLGLRQIYYSMNVEVTDKGDVPEGYKVSRKEKRNFPLILESPSPNQTSLYFCASSPTTGGNEKLFFGSGTQLSVL.

This chain links TRBV20-1 with TRBJ2-7; D is perhaps TRBD1 (6 bases). There are 15 residues in the CDR3. Per the germline V gene, CDR1 is DFQATT and CDR2 is SNEGSKA (reference sequence). V lost 1 base, J lost 2 bases, and 15 bases lay in between. The CDR3 sequence: CSARVWDTSTYEQYF. CDR3 coding DNA: TGCAGTGCTAGAGTCTGGGACACTTCGACCTACGAGCAGTACTTC.

A note on this clonotype: This may stem from a read error, because a much larger clone lies one nucleotide away. The V gene is TRBV11-2, the J gene TRBJ2-3; D remains ambiguous. The CDR3 is 16 amino acids. Germline V lookup: CDR1 SGHAT, CDR2 FQNNGV. This CDR3 is CASSSTDLGRTDTHYF. DNA of the CDR3: TGTGCCAGCAGCTCCACTGACTTGGGCCGCACAGATACGCACTATTTT.

This clonotype has a count of ten or more. The J gene is TRBJ1-6, the V gene TRBV11-2; possibly TRBD1 for D (6 bases). This CDR3 contains 14 residues. V was shortened by 8 bases and J by 10 bases, with 18 bases between the two germline ends. CDR1 is SGHAT and CDR2 is FQNNGV in the germline V gene. The CDR3, as DNA: TGTGCCAGCGGCCCCTCACAGGGCAGCTCACCCCTCCACTTT. Amino acids: CASGPSQGSSPLHF.

The table lists this clonotype with a few counts. V gene TRBV12-5 combines with J gene TRBJ1-2; a possible D gene is TRBD1 (5 bases). CDR1 is LGHNT, CDR2 FRNRAP, per germline. This CDR3 has 18 residues. V lost 6 bases, J lost 4 bases, and 27 bases lay in between. This chain's CDR3 is CASGLTGGGRVLPYGYTF. The CDR3 coding sequence is TGTGCTAGTGGCCTAACGGGGGGTGGGCGGGTGCTCCCCTATGGCTACACCTTC. Supplemented by reference TRBV12-5 and TRBJ1-2, the full variable domain reads DARVTQTPRHKVTEMGQEVTMRCQPILGHNTVFWYRQTMMQGLELLAYFRNRAPLDDSGMPKDRFSAEMPDATLATLKIQPSEPRDSAVYFCASGLTGGGRVLPYGYTFGSGTRLTVV.

This clonotype was seen at least ten times. The J gene is TRBJ2-7, the V gene TRBV12-3 or TRBV12-4; 7 nucleotides match TRBD1. The J segment lost 4 bases and the V segment lost 5 bases, leaving 5 bases of the junction unmatched. This CDR3 has 13 amino acids. The CDR3 nucleotides read TGTGCCAGCAGTCTCGGGACAGATTACGAGCAGTACTTC. Encoded protein: CASSLGTDYEQYF.

In its sample, this clonotype was seen many times. The V call is TRBV30, the J call TRBJ1-1, with 8 bases lining up with TRBD1. The CDR3 totals 18 residues. V shed 5 bases and J 0 bases; nucleotides not matched to a gene: 17. The V gene's germline CDR1 is GTSNPN and CDR2 SVGIG (reference sequence). CDR3 sequence: CAWVAGGGYLIMNTEAFF. CDR3 nucleotides: TGTGCCTGGGTGGCAGGGGGCGGATATCTGATCATGAACACTGAAGCTTTCTTT.

Notes on this clonotype: A read error may explain this, as a much larger clone is one base away. The rearrangement links TRBV20-1 to TRBJ2-5; a possible D gene is TRBD1 (6 bases). Per germline, CDR1 DFQATT and CDR2 SNEGSKA (reference sequence). CDR3 length equals 13 residues. V was trimmed by 3 bases and J by 3 bases, leaving 11 bases between them. The CDR3 is CSASQGLKETQYF. CDR3 in DNA: TGCAGTGCTAGCCAGGGGTTAAAAGAGACCCAGTACTTC.

This clonotype was seen at least ten times. This chain uses TRBV20-1 with TRBJ1-5; 8 bases match TRBD1. The CDR3 is 15 amino acids. The germline V gene has CDR1 DFQATT and CDR2 SNEGSKA (reference sequence). V dropped 6 bases and J dropped 1; count of bases not matched to a gene: 8. CDR3 region: CSARGQGASNQPQHF. The CDR3, as DNA: TGCAGTGCCCGCGGGCAGGGGGCAAGCAATCAGCCCCAGCATTTT.

This clonotype was recorded at least ten times. The rearrangement links TRBV28 to TRBJ1-5, with 7 bases lining up with TRBD1. Germline V lookup: CDR1 MDHEN, CDR2 SYDVKM. The CDR3 runs 15 residues. The ends lost 6 bases at V and 4 bases at J; junction bases unmatched: 9. Here the CDR3 reads CASSHHSGGNQPQHF. DNA for the CDR3: TGTGCCAGCAGCCACCACTCAGGGGGGAATCAGCCCCAGCATTTT.

The CDR3 loop is CASSPNGPAVQETQYF. DNA of the CDR3: TGTGCCAGCAGTCCGAACGGACCAGCGGTTCAAGAGACCCAGTACTTC. The chain is built from TRBV27 and TRBJ2-5, with D possibly matching TRBD2 (5 bases). CDR1 MNHEY and CDR2 SMNVEV come from the germline V gene (reference sequence). The CDR3 length is 16 residues. Trimming pared 5 bases from V and 2 bases from J, leaving 18 bases between.

This clonotype has a count of ten or more. J is TRBJ1-3 and V is TRBV28; perhaps TRBD1 as D (6 bases). This CDR3 is 14 amino acids long. Germline loops: CDR1 MDHEN, CDR2 SYDVKM. Deletions cut 7 bases from V and 0 bases from J, with 10 bases between. The CDR3 loop reads CASKEGGSGNTIYF. The DNA of the CDR3 is TGTGCCAGCAAAGAAGGGGGCTCTGGAAACACCATATATTTT.

This clonotype was recorded a few times. The gene calls are TRBV4-1 and TRBJ2-1; no firm D call. There are 12 residues in the CDR3. Looked up from germline, CDR1 is MGHRA and CDR2 is YSYEKL. The V and J ends lost 1 base and 8 bases respectively, with 6 bases between them. In DNA form, the CDR3 reads TGCGCCAGCAGCCAAGGCACCTATGAGCAGTTCTTC. Protein: CASSQGTYEQFF.

This clonotype was seen many times. The chain employs TRBV10-3 and TRBJ1-2; D is possibly TRBD1 (6 bases). V dropped 0 bases and J dropped 0 bases, with 11 bases sitting between them. The CDR3 contains 16 residues. The V gene's germline CDR1 is ENHRY and CDR2 SYGVKD. The CDR3 nucleotides are TGTGCCATCAGTGAGTCAGCCGGGACAACTAACTATGGCTACACCTTC. Translating gives CAISESAGTTNYGYTF.

In its sample, this clonotype was seen many times. This chain connects TRBV27 to TRBJ2-1; TRBD2 matches at 13 bases. Germline V gives CDR1 MNHEY, CDR2 SMNVEV (reference sequence). V was clipped by 7 bases and J by 4 bases; unmatched bases: 10. The CDR3 length is 17 residues. In DNA, the CDR3 is TGTGCCAGCAAACTAGCGGGAGGGCGGTGGGGTTACAATGAGCAGTTCTTC. Its translation: CASKLAGGRWGYNEQFF.

In its sample, this clonotype was seen many times. This chain connects TRBV11-2 to TRBJ2-7; D assignment may be TRBD1 or TRBD2 (7 bases each). Germline V gene sequence: CDR1 SGHAT, CDR2 FQNNGV. V lost 5 bases and J 0 bases, leaving 17 bases between the germline ends. The CDR3 extends over 16 amino acids. The chain's CDR3 is CASSRGDRQSSYEQYF. The CDR3 nucleotides read TGTGCCAGCAGCCGGGGGGACAGACAATCCTCCTACGAGCAGTACTTC.

This clonotype was observed at least ten times. The chain employs TRBV28 and TRBJ1-2, with D possibly matching TRBD1 (5 bases). The CDR3 runs to 14 residues. The germline gives CDR1 MDHEN, CDR2 SYDVKM. With 6 bases removed from V and 4 bases from J, the gap between germline ends came to 15 bases. The CDR3 coding sequence is TGTGCCAGCAGGCCTCGGGGGGACGGCTATGGCTACACCTTC. Translation: CASRPRGDGYGYTF.